This T cell receptor beta chain came from a study of blood T cells in healthy people across ages. Across the study: Per two T cells, template switching captured roughly one barcoded beta molecule.

The CDR3 has 14 amino acids. Germline CDR1 and CDR2: LGHDT and YNNKEL (reference sequence). A single count supports this clonotype. Its antigen is currently unknown. Combining a sample-barcoded 5' primer with a J-beta primer mix, a second PCR ran for roughly 7 to 12 cycles. TCRdb recomputed calls from the 5' RACE reads with MiXCR, one row per CDR3 protein. The table lists under 2,000,000 distinct CDR3 sequences, around half of them singletons, with more than 2% in the top ten. General study points: Among long-lived donors, naive CD4+ cells were more numerous and diversity higher than in aged donors.

Peripheral blood samples of 7.5 to 10 milliliters were drawn from each donor. They isolated at least 6.5 million PBMCs from each sample. The V and J genes are TRBV3-1 and TRBJ2-5; D is possibly TRBD2 (5 bases). The DNA end lines up better with TRBJ2-7; the J call may be wrong. What was sequenced was blood. The sequence derives from a woman in her 40s in good health. CDR3 nucleotides: TGTGCCAGCAGCCAAGATTATCGGGATAGCGAGCAGTACTTC. Translating it yields CASSQDYRDSEQYF.